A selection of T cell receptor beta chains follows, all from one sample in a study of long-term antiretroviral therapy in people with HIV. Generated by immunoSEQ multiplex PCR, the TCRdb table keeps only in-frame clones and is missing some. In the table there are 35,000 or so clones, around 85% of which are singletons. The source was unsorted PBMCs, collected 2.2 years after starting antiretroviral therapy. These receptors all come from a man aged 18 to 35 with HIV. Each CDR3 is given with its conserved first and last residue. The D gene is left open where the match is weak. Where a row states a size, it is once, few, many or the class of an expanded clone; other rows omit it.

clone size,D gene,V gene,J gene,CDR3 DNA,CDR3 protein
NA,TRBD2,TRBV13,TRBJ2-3,TGTGCCAGCAGCTCTACCGGGACTAGACCCCTAGATACGCAGTATTTT,CASSSTGTRPLDTQYF
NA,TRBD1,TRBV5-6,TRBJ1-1,TGTGCCAGCCGGGGACAGGGGGTGGCGAACACTGAAGCTTTCTTT,CASRGQGVANTEAFF
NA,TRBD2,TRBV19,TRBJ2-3,TGTGCCAGTAGTATCGACCTAGCGGGGATCCGTACGCAGTATTTT,CASSIDLAGIRTQYF
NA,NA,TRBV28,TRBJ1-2,TGTGCCAGCAGCCCCCTGGGCGGCTACACCTTC,CASSPLGGYTF
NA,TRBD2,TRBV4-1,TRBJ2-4,TGCGCCAGCAGCCAAGACGACCCAGCGGGAACGAGAAACATTCAGTACTTC,CASSQDDPAGTRNIQYF
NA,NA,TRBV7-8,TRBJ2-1,TGTGCCAGCAGCCGGACTGAAGTTAACTACAATGAGCAGTTCTTC,CASSRTEVNYNEQFF
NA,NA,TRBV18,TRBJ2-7,TGTGCCAGCTCACCAGCGGTAGACCAGGGTTGGAACGAGCAGTACTTC,CASSPAVDQGWNEQYF
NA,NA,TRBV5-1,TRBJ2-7,TGCGCCAGCAGCTTGGATGGCAGCGTCTCCTACGAGCAGTACTTC,CASSLDGSVSYEQYF
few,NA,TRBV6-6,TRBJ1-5,TGTGCCAGCAGTTACCGAGAAGTACGAGGTAATCAGCCCCAGCATTTT,CASSYREVRGNQPQHF
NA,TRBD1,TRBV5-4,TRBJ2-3,TGTGCCAGCAGCACCGGGACAGGGGGCTCAGATACGCAGTATTTT,CASSTGTGGSDTQYF
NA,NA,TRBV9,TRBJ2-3,TGTGCCAGCAGCGTAGCGTCAGATACGCAGTATTTT,CASSVASDTQYF
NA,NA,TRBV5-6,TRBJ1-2,TGTGCCAGCAGTCAGGGGACGGTGAGTTATGGCTACACCTTC,CASSQGTVSYGYTF
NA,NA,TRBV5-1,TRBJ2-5,TGCGCCAGCAGCTTGCGCGGGCCAGAACAAGAGACCCAGTACTTC,CASSLRGPEQETQYF
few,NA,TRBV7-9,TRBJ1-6,TGTGCCAGCAGCTTGAGTGGGACACCCCTCCACTTT,CASSLSGTPLHF
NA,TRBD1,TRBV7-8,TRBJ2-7,TGTGCCAGCAGCTTAGAGCGGGACAGGGTCCACGAGCAGTACTTC,CASSLERDRVHEQYF
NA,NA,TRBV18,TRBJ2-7,TGTGCCAGCCAGGACAGCTACGAGCAGTACTTC,CASQDSYEQYF
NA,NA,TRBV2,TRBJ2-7,TGTGCCAGCAGTCTCCGGGACAACGAGCAGTACTTC,CASSLRDNEQYF
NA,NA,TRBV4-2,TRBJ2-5,TGTGCCAGCAGCCAAGAGTGGGGGGTTGGAAAGGAGACCCAGTACTTC,CASSQEWGVGKETQYF
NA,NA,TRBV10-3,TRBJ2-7,TGTGCCATCAGCGCTACACAGATAACCTACGAGCAGTACTTC,CAISATQITYEQYF
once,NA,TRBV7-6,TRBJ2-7,TGTGCCAGCAGCTCCGGACGGGTCTACGAGCAGTACTTC,CASSSGRVYEQYF
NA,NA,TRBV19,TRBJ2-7,TGTGCCAGTAGCCGCGGTAAAAGGGGACCACCCTACGAGCAGTACTTC,CASSRGKRGPPYEQYF
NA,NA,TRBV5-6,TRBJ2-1,TGTGCCAGCAGCTTCTCCTACAATGAGCAGTTCTTC,CASSFSYNEQFF
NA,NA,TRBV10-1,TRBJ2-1,TGCGCCAGCAGCCCCGACGTCAGCGTCGAGCAGTTCTTC,CASSPDVSVEQFF
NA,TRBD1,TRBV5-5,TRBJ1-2,TGTGCCAGCAGCCAAACAGGGGGGAACTATGGCTACACCTTC,CASSQTGGNYGYTF
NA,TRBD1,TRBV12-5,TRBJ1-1,TGTGCTAGTGGTTTAAGGACAGGGATTGGCACTGAAGCTTTCTTT,CASGLRTGIGTEAFF
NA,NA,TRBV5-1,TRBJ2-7,TGCGCCAGCAGCCTTCGAGGGAATTCCGAGCAGTACTTC,CASSLRGNSEQYF
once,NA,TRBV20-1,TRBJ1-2,TGCAGTGCTCGGACCTACTATGGCTACACCTTC,CSARTYYGYTF
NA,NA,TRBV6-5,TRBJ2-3,TGTGCCAGCAGTTACTCCGGCCTCGGCCGCACAGATACGCAGTATTTT,CASSYSGLGRTDTQYF
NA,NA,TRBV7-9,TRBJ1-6,TGTGCCAGCAGCTTAGGATCGGTCCCCTATAATTCACCCCTCCACTTT,CASSLGSVPYNSPLHF
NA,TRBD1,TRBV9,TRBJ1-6,TGTGCCAGCAGCGGACAGGGGGGGGGTTCACCCCTCCACTTT,CASSGQGGGSPLHF
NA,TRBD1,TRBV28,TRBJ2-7,TGTGCCAGCAGTTTAAGGTTCGGGACAGGGATCTACGAGCAGTACTTC,CASSLRFGTGIYEQYF
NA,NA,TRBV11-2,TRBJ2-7,TGTGCCAGCAGCTTAGAGTCCAACGAGCAGTACTTC,CASSLESNEQYF
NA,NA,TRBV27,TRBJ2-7,TGTGCCAGCAGTGCCAAGGGGGGGCAGGCCTACGAGCAGTACTTC,CASSAKGGQAYEQYF
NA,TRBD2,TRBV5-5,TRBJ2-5,TGTGCCAGCAGCCGGGACTACTCTCGTGAGACCCAGTACTTC,CASSRDYSRETQYF
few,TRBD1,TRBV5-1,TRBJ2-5,TGCGCCAGCAGCTTGGCCGGGACAGGGGAAGAGACCCAGTACTTC,CASSLAGTGEETQYF
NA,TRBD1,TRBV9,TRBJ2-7,TGTGCCAGCAGCGTGACGGGACAGGGTCCCTACGAGCAGTACTTC,CASSVTGQGPYEQYF
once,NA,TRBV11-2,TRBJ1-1,TGTGCCAGCAGCTCCCCATTGAGGAACACTGAAGCTTTCTTT,CASSSPLRNTEAFF
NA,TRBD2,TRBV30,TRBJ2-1,TGTGCCTGGAGTGTAGCGGGAGGGACCCCCTACAATGAGCAGTTCTTC,CAWSVAGGTPYNEQFF
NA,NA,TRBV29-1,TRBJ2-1,TGCAGCGGGCTCCCCCTGGGGACGGTCGACGGTGAGCAGTTCTTC,CSGLPLGTVDGEQFF